The following is a T cell receptor beta chain sequence with its context. This CDR3 is 12 amino acids long. V was pared by 5 bases and J by 3 bases, with 5 bases between. The germline CDR1 and CDR2 sequences are LNHDA and SQIVND (reference sequence). This sample was included in a study of blood T cell repertoires in COVID-19. In the study overall: PBMCs, B-cell-depleted T cells, or T cells provided the cDNA or gDNA that made up the material.

The table came from immunoSEQ multiplex PCR; TCRdb's copy has only in-frame clones and leaves some out. The sample includes under 95,000 clones, around 85% of them seen just once. Seattle patients were enrolled while actively infected and followed longitudinally. The source is a man aged 45-65 years with COVID-19, enrolled during active disease. The sequencing input was peripheral blood. The V and J genes are TRBV19 and TRBJ1-5; unclear D gene. This CDR3 reads CASSFYNQPQHF. The CDR3, as DNA: TGTGCCAGTAGTTTTTACAATCAGCCCCAGCATTTT.